This TCR beta chain emerged from a study of OX40 agonist ivuxolimab in advanced cancers. Study-wide results and caveats: Doses of 0.1 to 3.0 mg/kg were accompanied by clonal expansion of CD4+ and CD8+ blood T cells by week 6. More expanded clones were found, on average, in CD8+ than in CD4+ T cells.

Cycle 7 day 1, cycle 4 day 1, and baseline were the timepoints at which blood was sampled. This clone was counted once. Its specificity is unknown. Sequencing was performed with immunoSEQ multiplex PCR; in TCRdb, only in-frame clones are kept and a portion is missing. The sample gives around 80,000 clones, 85% to 90% of which show up once; 0.45% to 0.55% is in the top ten. The origin of this receptor is an adult with an advanced solid tumor such as melanoma, head and neck, liver or kidney cancer. The source was CD4+ or CD8+ T cells sorted from blood, collected in a trial of the OX40 agonist ivuxolimab.

Here the CDR3 reads CSVEGVRGRADTQYF. The CDR3 DNA follows: TGCAGCGTTGAAGGCGTAAGGGGGCGGGCGGATACGCAGTATTTT. The J gene is TRBJ2-3, the V gene TRBV29-1; 7 bases are shared with TRBD1. V was pared by 1 base and J by 6 bases, with 10 bases of the junction left unmatched. The CDR3 covers 15 residues. CDR1 and CDR2 from the germline V gene are SQVTM and ANQGSEA.